Following are 5 T cell receptor beta chains from one sample sequenced in a study of molecular identifiers for immune sequencing clone quantification. TCRdb independently ran MiXCR on the PCR reads; one entry per CDR3 protein. The data show about 510,000 distinct CDR3 sequences, around 25% seen once. Material: naive CD8+ T cells from blood, with Jurkat cell RNA spiked in. The subset: FACS-sorted CD8+CD4-CCR7+CD45RA+ naive T cells. All receptors come from a human donor in good health. Some libraries in this study had Jurkat cell RNA spiked in.

This clonotype was observed many times. V and J are TRBV11-2 and TRBJ1-1; TRBD1 agrees at 8 bases. Germline V gene lookup returns CDR1 SGHAT and CDR2 FQNNGV. V was clipped by 6 bases and J by 8 bases; unmatched bases: 11. The CDR3 is 14 amino acids. The CDR3 sequence is CASRSTAGGVEAFF. As DNA, the CDR3 is TGTGCCAGCAGATCCACCGCAGGGGGCGTGGAAGCTTTCTTT.

This clonotype came up a few times. The genes are TRBV9 and TRBJ2-7; D gene unclear. CDR1 and CDR2 from the germline V gene are SGDLS and YYNGEE. Trimming took off 4 bases at V and 0 bases at J, with 11 bases between the two ends. This CDR3 spans 14 amino acids. The CDR3 nucleotides read TGTGCCAGCAGCCCGTATCGTAGCTCCTACGAGCAGTACTTC. This encodes CASSPYRSSYEQYF.

The V and J genes are TRBV11-2 and TRBJ2-1; 9 bases agree with TRBD1. Germline CDR1 is SGHAT and CDR2 is FQNNGV. This CDR3 comprises 15 residues. The trim removed 7 bases at V and 4 bases at J, leaving 8 bases unmatched. The CDR3 protein is CASTAGQGGYNEQFF. The CDR3 bases are TGTGCCAGCACCGCGGGACAGGGCGGTTACAATGAGCAGTTCTTC.

The gene calls are TRBV27 and TRBJ2-4, with D perhaps given as TRBD1 or TRBD2 (5 bases each). CDR3 length: 15 residues. Germline V gene lookup returns CDR1 MNHEY and CDR2 SMNVEV (reference sequence). V gave up 4 bases and J gave up 6 bases, with 16 bases separating them. Here the CDR3 DNA reads TGTGCCAGCAGTTCCCCGGGGACGGTGGGAAACATTCAGTACTTC. Protein sequence: CASSSPGTVGNIQYF.

This clonotype was recorded a few times. This sequence joins TRBV5-4 and TRBJ1-1; the D is unclear. The CDR3 totals 13 residues. V was trimmed by 5 bases and J by 2 bases, leaving 10 bases between them. The germline CDR1 and CDR2 sequences are SGHNT and YYREEE (reference sequence). CDR3 residues: CASRNGVNTEAFF. CDR3 coding DNA: TGTGCCAGCAGAAATGGTGTAAACACTGAAGCTTTCTTT.